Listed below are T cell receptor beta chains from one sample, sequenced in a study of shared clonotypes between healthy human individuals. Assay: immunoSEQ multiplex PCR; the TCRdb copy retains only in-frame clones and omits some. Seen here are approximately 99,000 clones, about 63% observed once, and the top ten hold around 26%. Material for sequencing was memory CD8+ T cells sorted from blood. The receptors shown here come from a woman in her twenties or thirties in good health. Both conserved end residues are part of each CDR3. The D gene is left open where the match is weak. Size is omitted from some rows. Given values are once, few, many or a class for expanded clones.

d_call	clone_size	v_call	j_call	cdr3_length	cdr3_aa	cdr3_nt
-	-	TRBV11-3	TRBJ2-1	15	CASSTQGMVGDEQFF	TGTGCCAGCAGCACTCAGGGTATGGTGGGAGACGAGCAGTTCTTC
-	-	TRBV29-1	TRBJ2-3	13	CSVEKQGLDTQYF	TGCAGCGTTGAGAAGCAGGGACTGGATACGCAGTATTTT
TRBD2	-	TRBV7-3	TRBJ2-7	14	CASSFGLEAYEQYF	TGTGCCAGCAGCTTCGGACTAGAAGCCTACGAGCAGTACTTC
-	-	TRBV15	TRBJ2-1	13	CATSRVYYNEQFF	TGTGCCACCAGCAGAGTCTACTACAATGAGCAGTTCTTC
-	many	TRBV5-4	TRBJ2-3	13	CATLAEPTDTQYF	TGTGCCACCTTAGCGGAGCCCACAGATACGCAGTATTTT
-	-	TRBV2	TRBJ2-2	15	CASSELRTNTGELFF	TGTGCCAGCAGTGAATTGCGTACGAACACCGGGGAGCTGTTTTTT
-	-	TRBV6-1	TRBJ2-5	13	CASTGDNQETQYF	TGTGCCAGCACCGGAGACAACCAAGAGACCCAGTACTTC
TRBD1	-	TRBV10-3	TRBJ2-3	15	CAISEDRVYTDTQYF	TGTGCCATCAGCGAGGACAGGGTTTATACAGATACGCAGTATTTT
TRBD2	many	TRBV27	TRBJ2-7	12	CASRGSPYEQYF	TGTGCCAGTCGCGGGAGTCCCTACGAGCAGTACTTC
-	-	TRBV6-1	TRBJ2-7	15	CASIDRGLLTYEQYF	TGTGCCAGCATCGACCGGGGCCTACTAACCTACGAGCAGTACTTC
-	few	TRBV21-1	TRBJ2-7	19	CASSQRQGTGHNGHYEQYF	TGTGCCAGCAGCCAAAGGCAGGGGACAGGGCATAATGGCCACTACGAGCAGTACTTC
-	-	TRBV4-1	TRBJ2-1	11	CASSQASEQFF	TGCGCCAGCAGCCAAGCGTCAGAGCAGTTCTTC
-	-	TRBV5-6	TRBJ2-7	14	CASSSYKYGDEQYF	TGTGCCAGCAGCTCCTACAAGTACGGGGACGAGCAGTACTTC
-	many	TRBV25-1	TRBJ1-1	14	CASSESRGNTEAFF	TGTGCCAGCAGTGAATCTAGGGGGAACACTGAAGCTTTCTTT
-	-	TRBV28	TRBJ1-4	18	CASRHISVFATTNEKLFF	TGTGCCAGCAGACACATCTCAGTTTTCGCTACAACTAATGAAAAACTGTTTTTT
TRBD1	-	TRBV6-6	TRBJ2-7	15	CASSYYNRGIGEQYF	TGTGCCAGCAGTTACTATAACAGGGGGATTGGCGAGCAGTACTTC
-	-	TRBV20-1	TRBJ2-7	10	CSAKRGEQYF	TGCAGTGCGAAACGGGGGGAGCAGTACTTC
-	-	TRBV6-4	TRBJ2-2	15	CASSERLAITGELFF	TGTGCCAGCAGTGAGCGGCTAGCCATCACCGGGGAGCTGTTTTTT
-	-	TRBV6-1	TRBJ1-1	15	CASGSTAGWGTEAFF	TGTGCCAGCGGATCCACCGCCGGTTGGGGCACTGAAGCTTTCTTT
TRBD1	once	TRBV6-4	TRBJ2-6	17	CASSDQSGGSGANVLTF	TGTGCCAGCAGTGATCAGTCAGGGGGTTCTGGGGCCAACGTCCTGACTTTC
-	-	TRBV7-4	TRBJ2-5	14	CASSPTSPQETQYF	TGTGCCAGCAGCCCGACTAGTCCCCAAGAGACCCAGTACTTC
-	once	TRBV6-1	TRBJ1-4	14	CASSDDPGREKLFF	TGTGCCAGCAGTGATGATCCAGGGAGGGAAAAACTGTTTTTT
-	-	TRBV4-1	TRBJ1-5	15	CASSQRMRGYQPQHF	TGCGCCAGCAGCCAGAGGATGAGGGGGTATCAGCCCCAGCATTTT